These T cell receptor beta chains were read from a single sample in a study of Graves' ophthalmopathy and Graves' hyperthyroidism. TCRdb itself ran the multiplex PCR reads through MiXCR, one entry per CDR3 protein. The sample records over 650,000 distinct CDR3 sequences, about 38% being singletons. Sequencing was carried out using peripheral blood. The receptor source for this set is an adult man with Graves' ophthalmopathy. Both conserved end residues are part of each CDR3. Fields, in order: J gene, clone size, D gene, V gene, CDR3 DNA, CDR3 protein. A D gene is named only where the DNA matches it firmly. Size values are once, few and many counts, or a class for expanded clones, and some rows have none.

J: TRBJ1-1
size: few
D: -
V: TRBV4-2
DNA: TGTGCCAGCAGCCCCCCATTTGGGGAGATGGACACTGAAGCTTTCTTT
CDR3: CASSPPFGEMDTEAFF

J: TRBJ2-7
size: -
D: TRBD2
V: TRBV4-1
DNA: TGCGCCAGCAGCCAAGCAGCGGGGGTCTCCTACGAGCAGTACTTC
CDR3: CASSQAAGVSYEQYF

J: TRBJ1-2
size: -
D: -
V: TRBV29-1
DNA: TGCAGCCCCCTCACAACAGGGTTTGCCTCCACCTTC
CDR3: CSPLTTGFASTF

J: TRBJ1-1
size: many
D: -
V: TRBV6-2/TRBV6-3
DNA: TGTGCCAGCAGACTGGGGACAGAAGCTTTCTTT
CDR3: CASRLGTEAFF

J: TRBJ1-2
size: many
D: -
V: TRBV29-1
DNA: TGCAGCGTGGATAACACGGCCAACTATGGCTACACCTTC
CDR3: CSVDNTANYGYTF

J: TRBJ1-2
size: many
D: -
V: TRBV25-1
DNA: TGTGCCAGCAGTGTTCGGGGAGACGGCTACACCTTC
CDR3: CASSVRGDGYTF

J: TRBJ1-1
size: -
D: -
V: TRBV25-1
DNA: TGTGCCAGCGTGAGGACTAGCGGGCTGGTTGGCAAGACTGAAGCTTTCTTT
CDR3: CASVRTSGLVGKTEAFF

J: TRBJ2-7
size: many
D: -
V: TRBV5-1
DNA: TGCGCCAGCAGCTCTACACCCGGCTACGAGCAGTACTTC
CDR3: CASSSTPGYEQYF

J: TRBJ2-2
size: many
D: -
V: TRBV7-8
DNA: TGTGCCAGCAGCTTAAGATCGTCGAACACCGGGGAGCTGTTTTTT
CDR3: CASSLRSSNTGELFF

J: TRBJ2-5
size: few
D: TRBD2
V: TRBV6-8
DNA: TGTGCCAGCAGTTTGAAAGCGGGACCCTACCAAGAGACCCAGTACTTC
CDR3: CASSLKAGPYQETQYF

J: TRBJ2-5
size: few
D: TRBD1
V: TRBV9
DNA: TGTGCCAGCAGCGAAGGGGGCCAGGAAGAGACCCAGTACTTC
CDR3: CASSEGGQEETQYF

J: TRBJ1-1
size: -
D: -
V: TRBV6-6
DNA: TGTGCCAGCACCCGAGAAGTAAGGGGCACTGAAGCTTTCTTT
CDR3: CASTREVRGTEAFF

J: TRBJ1-1
size: many
D: -
V: TRBV20-1
DNA: TGCAGTGCTTCTACGACAGGGAACACTGAAGCTTTCTTT
CDR3: CSASTTGNTEAFF

J: TRBJ2-2
size: -
D: -
V: TRBV11-2
DNA: TGTGCCAGCAGCCCGATGGGATGGGGTTCCGGGGAGCTGTTTTTT
CDR3: CASSPMGWGSGELFF

J: TRBJ1-5
size: -
D: TRBD1
V: TRBV7-9
DNA: TGTGCCAGCAGCTCACAGACAGGGGACAATCAGCCCCAGCATTTT
CDR3: CASSSQTGDNQPQHF

J: TRBJ1-1
size: many
D: -
V: TRBV19
DNA: TGTGCCAGTAGTACCAGGGGCGGTGAAGCTTTCTTT
CDR3: CASSTRGGEAFF

J: TRBJ2-7
size: few
D: TRBD2
V: TRBV7-8
DNA: TGTGCCAGCAGCCCCCGGGGGGGAAACTACGAGCAGTACTTC
CDR3: CASSPRGGNYEQYF

J: TRBJ2-5
size: many
D: TRBD2
V: TRBV7-8
DNA: TGTGCCAGCAGCTTACGCTTAGCGGGGGGCCCGGTCCAAGAGACCCAGTACTTC
CDR3: CASSLRLAGGPVQETQYF

J: TRBJ2-3
size: few
D: -
V: TRBV7-9
DNA: TGTGCCAGCAGCTTATCCCCAGATACGCAGTATTTT
CDR3: CASSLSPDTQYF

J: TRBJ2-7
size: few
D: -
V: TRBV5-1
DNA: TGCGCCAGCAGCTTGTTCGGTGCGGAGGGCTCCTACGAGCAGTACTTC
CDR3: CASSLFGAEGSYEQYF

J: TRBJ2-5
size: -
D: TRBD2
V: TRBV29-1
DNA: TGCAGCGTTTACACTAGCGGGGGGTTGGAGACCCAGTACTTC
CDR3: CSVYTSGGLETQYF

J: TRBJ1-5
size: many
D: TRBD1
V: TRBV2
DNA: TGTGCCAGCAGACTGGGGACAGAAAATCAGCCCCAGCATTTT
CDR3: CASRLGTENQPQHF

J: TRBJ1-3
size: -
D: -
V: TRBV15
DNA: TGTGCCACCAGCAGCCAAGTGCAGAGCTCTGGAAACACCATATATTTT
CDR3: CATSSQVQSSGNTIYF

J: TRBJ2-2
size: -
D: TRBD1
V: TRBV19
DNA: TGTGCCAGTAGTATTGCAGGGGGATACACCGGGGAGCTGTTTTTT
CDR3: CASSIAGGYTGELFF

J: TRBJ1-4
size: -
D: -
V: TRBV2
DNA: TGTGCCAGCAGCGCCACGGGTCAGGGTGAAAAACTGTTTTTT
CDR3: CASSATGQGEKLFF

J: TRBJ1-4
size: many
D: TRBD1
V: TRBV20-1
DNA: TGCAGTGTCCCCGCCGGGACAGGGATGATTTTT
CDR3: CSVPAGTGMIF

J: TRBJ1-1
size: -
D: -
V: TRBV10-3
DNA: TGTGCCAGCATAGGCCCTGAAGCTTTCTTT
CDR3: CASIGPEAFF

J: TRBJ1-1
size: few
D: -
V: TRBV6-5
DNA: TGTGCCAGCAGCTATTTATTCGGCCGTGAAGCTTTCTTT
CDR3: CASSYLFGREAFF

J: TRBJ1-1
size: few
D: -
V: TRBV30
DNA: TGTGCCTGGACTAGGGAGGGCACTGAAGCTTTCTTT
CDR3: CAWTREGTEAFF

J: TRBJ2-7
size: many
D: -
V: TRBV7-9
DNA: TGTGCCAGCAGCTTAGCATCTGGACTAACCTCCTACGAGCAGTACTTC
CDR3: CASSLASGLTSYEQYF

J: TRBJ2-7
size: -
D: TRBD2
V: TRBV7-9
DNA: TGTGCCAGCAGCCCCCTCCGTCAGCGGGGGCCTAGCACAGATACGCAGTACTTC
CDR3: CASSPLRQRGPSTDTQYF

J: TRBJ1-6
size: -
D: -
V: TRBV20-1
DNA: TGCAGTGCTAGCGCGAGGGGGGGGAATAATTCACCCCTCCACTTT
CDR3: CSASARGGNNSPLHF

J: TRBJ2-7
size: many
D: -
V: TRBV2
DNA: TGTGCCAGCAGTGGTAGCGTGATAAACGAGCAGTACTTC
CDR3: CASSGSVINEQYF

J: TRBJ1-1
size: many
D: -
V: TRBV7-9
DNA: TGTGCCAGCAGCGAGGTCTTGTTTACTGAAGCTTTCTTT
CDR3: CASSEVLFTEAFF

J: TRBJ1-1
size: many
D: TRBD1
V: TRBV6-5
DNA: TGTGCCAGCAGTTACTCGGACAGGGTGGACACTGAAGCTTTCTTT
CDR3: CASSYSDRVDTEAFF

J: TRBJ1-3
size: many
D: TRBD1
V: TRBV29-1
DNA: TGCAGCGTTGAAGAGGCGACAGGGGATCGCGGAAACACCATATATTTT
CDR3: CSVEEATGDRGNTIYF

J: TRBJ2-2
size: -
D: -
V: TRBV19
DNA: TGTGCCAGTAGTCCGAGGACTATGCGGGGGAACACCGGGGAGCTGTTTTTT
CDR3: CASSPRTMRGNTGELFF

J: TRBJ2-7
size: many
D: -
V: TRBV7-2
DNA: TGTGCCAGCAGCTTTGGTGACCGTTACGAGCAGTACTTC
CDR3: CASSFGDRYEQYF

J: TRBJ1-1
size: many
D: -
V: TRBV20-1
DNA: TGCAGTGCGGAGGGGGAGAACACTGAAGCTTTCTTT
CDR3: CSAEGENTEAFF

J: TRBJ2-6
size: many
D: -
V: TRBV7-9
DNA: TGTGCCAGCAGCCCCCCTGGAGCAGGGGTCTCTGGGGCCAACGTCCTGACTTTC
CDR3: CASSPPGAGVSGANVLTF

J: TRBJ1-1
size: -
D: -
V: TRBV20-1
DNA: TGCAGTGCTAGAGATTCGGGGGGCAGGACTGAAGCTTTCTTT
CDR3: CSARDSGGRTEAFF

J: TRBJ2-2
size: many
D: TRBD1
V: TRBV24-1
DNA: TGTGCCACCAGTGACTACGGACAGGGAAACACCGGGGAGCTGTTTTTT
CDR3: CATSDYGQGNTGELFF

J: TRBJ1-5
size: -
D: -
V: TRBV24-1
DNA: TGTGCCACCAGTGATCCGGGCAGCGGTAATCAGCCCCAGCATTTT
CDR3: CATSDPGSGNQPQHF

J: TRBJ1-1
size: -
D: -
V: TRBV20-1
DNA: TGCAGTGCGCCGAAGAGGGACTACACTGAAGCTTTCTTT
CDR3: CSAPKRDYTEAFF

J: TRBJ1-1
size: many
D: -
V: TRBV6-5
DNA: TGTGCCAGCAGTGAAGCTGGGCGGGAAGAAGCTTTCTTT
CDR3: CASSEAGREEAFF

J: TRBJ2-1
size: -
D: TRBD2
V: TRBV9
DNA: TGTGCCAGCAGTAAAAGCAAGGCTAGCGGGGGGACAAGCTCCTACAATGAGCAGTTCTTC
CDR3: CASSKSKASGGTSSYNEQFF